These 10 T cell receptor beta chains came from one sample sequenced in a study of cytomegalovirus exposure and HLA in healthy donors. PCR employed 60 Vbeta and 13 Jbeta primers. Profiling relied on immunoSEQ multiplex PCR, and the TCRdb table lists in-frame clones only, not all of them. Of under 140,000 clones listed, around 78% are singletons. Sequenced material: PBMCs. All receptors derive from a woman in her twenties or thirties in good health and CMV-seronegative.

The chain employs TRBV2 and TRBJ2-5; D ambiguous. V was pared by 7 bases and J by 1 base, with 16 bases between. Germline CDR1 SNHLY, CDR2 FYNNEI. The CDR3 has 15 amino acids. CDR3 nucleotide sequence: TGTGCCAGCACCCAAAGACTCCTAAGCCAAGAGACCCAGTACTTC. Its protein is CASTQRLLSQETQYF.

The gene calls are TRBV5-8 and TRBJ2-7, with D possibly being TRBD2 (6 bases). Germline CDR1 and CDR2: SGHTS and YDEGEE. CDR3 length: 11 amino acids. Trimming took off 4 bases at V and 7 bases at J, with 9 bases between the two ends. CDR3 DNA sequence: TGTGCCAGCAGCGCGGGATGGGAGCAGTACTTC. Protein: CASSAGWEQYF.

This clone came up once. This chain uses TRBV7-2 with TRBJ2-7; a weak D match, TRBD2 (6 bases). The V gene's germline CDR1 is SGHTA and CDR2 FQGNSA. Deletions cut 3 bases from V and 7 bases from J, with 13 bases between. The CDR3 totals 13 residues. The CDR3 reads CASSLFRGREQYF. The CDR3 DNA sequence: TGTGCCAGCAGCTTGTTCCGAGGGAGGGAGCAGTACTTC.

The gene calls are TRBV7-9 and TRBJ2-3; the match to TRBD1 covers 9 bases. V dropped 11 bases and J dropped 4; count of bases not matched to a gene: 10. The CDR3 contains 14 residues. Germline V lookup: CDR1 SEHNR, CDR2 FQNEAQ (reference sequence). This CDR3 reads CAGSRQGVADTQYF. The CDR3 DNA reads as TGTGCCGGATCAAGACAGGGGGTAGCAGATACGCAGTATTTT. The entire variable domain, with the rest obtained from reference TRBV7-9 and TRBJ2-3, is as follows: DTGVSQNPRHKITKRGQNVTFRCDPISEHNRLYWYRQTLGQGPEFLTYFQNEAQLEKSRLLSDRFSAERPKGSFSTLEIQRTEQGDSAMYLCAGSRQGVADTQYFGPGTRLTVL.

The chain joins TRBV12-5 to TRBJ1-1; 7 nucleotides align to TRBD1. There are 16 residues in the CDR3. Germline lookup yields CDR1 LGHNT and CDR2 FRNRAP. J gave up 4 bases and V 0 bases, and 8 bases lay outside the gene matches. CDR3 in DNA: TGTGCTAGTGGTTTGGTAAGAGGGGGCGGTTTCACTGAAGCTTTCTTT. This sequence encodes CASGLVRGGGFTEAFF.

The chain has TRBV4-3 and TRBJ2-2; possible D gene TRBD2, 5 bases. V lost 2 bases and J 4 bases, leaving 14 bases between the germline ends. The V gene's germline CDR1 is LGHNA and CDR2 YSLEER. This CDR3 comprises 16 residues. The CDR3 DNA follows: TGCGCCAGCAGCCAACTGAGAGGGAGCGGCACCGGGGAGCTGTTTTTT. Encoded protein: CASSQLRGSGTGELFF.

This clone was seen more than once but under ten times. CDR3 sequence (DNA): TGTGCCAGCAGCTCAGCGGGAGGGACCACTGAAGCTTTCTTT. Translation gives CASSSAGGTTEAFF. The chain combines TRBV7-2 with TRBJ1-1; possible D gene TRBD1, 5 bases. V shed 4 bases and J shed 4 bases, with 13 bases lying between them. The germline V gene encodes CDR1 SGHTA and CDR2 FQGNSA. CDR3 length equals 14 residues. The full variable domain, in which reference TRBV7-2 and TRBJ1-1 provide the parts outside the CDR3, is GAGVSQSPSNKVTEKGKDVELRCDPISGHTALYWYRQSLGQGLEFLIYFQGNSAPDKSGLPSDRFSAERTGGSVSTLTIQRTQQEDSAVYLCASSSAGGTTEAFFGQGTRLTVV.

This sequence joins TRBV5-6 and TRBJ2-2; D perhaps matches TRBD2 (5 bases). This CDR3 region has 17 residues. V was cut by 2 bases and J by 6 bases, with 20 bases left in between. Germline CDR1 is SGHDT and CDR2 is YYEEEE. DNA of the CDR3: TGTGCCAGCAGCTTAGAGCTCTATGAGAGGGCCGCCGGGGAGCTGTTTTTT. As protein: CASSLELYERAAGELFF.

V is TRBV30 and J is TRBJ1-2, with TRBD1 identical over 8 bases. There are 16 residues in the CDR3. V was clipped by 0 bases and J by 6 bases; unmatched bases: 12. In germline, CDR1 is GTSNPN, CDR2 SVGIG (reference sequence). CDR3 in DNA: TGTGCCTGGAGTGTACGGCTTACAGGGGGTCGTGATGGCTACACCTTC. Its translation is CAWSVRLTGGRDGYTF. The whole variable domain, remainder taken from reference TRBV30 and TRBJ1-2, is SQTIHQWPATLVQPVGSPLSLECTVEGTSNPNLYWYRQAAGRGLQLLFYSVGIGQISSEVPQNLSASRPQDRQFILSSKKLLLSDSGFYLCAWSVRLTGGRDGYTFGSGTRLTVV.

The gene calls are TRBV2 and TRBJ1-6; TRBD1 matches at 7 bases. CDR3 length equals 16 residues. The J segment lost 7 bases and the V segment lost 0 bases, leaving 6 bases of the junction unmatched. Per the germline V gene, CDR1 is SNHLY and CDR2 is FYNNEI. The CDR3 is CASSEAGTVYNSPLHF. CDR3 sequence (DNA): TGTGCCAGCAGTGAAGCTGGGACAGTGTACAATTCACCCCTCCACTTT.